This TCR beta chain was observed in a study of STAT5B mutations in CD4+ large granular lymphocyte leukemia. Study-level findings and limits: Compared with healthy controls (2/35), patient top clones favored TRBV06 (8/27).

This table comes from immunoSEQ multiplex PCR, and its TCRdb copy is limited to in-frame clones, with some not included. The data contain more than 25,000 clones, around 85% of them singletons. CDR1 SGHVS and CDR2 FNYEAQ come from the germline V gene. This CDR3 has 15 amino acids. J was trimmed by 6 bases and V by 5 bases; bases with no gene match: 10. A word on this clone: What it binds is unknown.

This TCR came from a human donor in good health. Sequenced sample: CD4+ T cells from blood buffy coats. J is TRBJ2-7 and V is TRBV7-6; 10 positions agree with TRBD2. This chain's CDR3 is CASSGGSGGAREQYF. The DNA of the CDR3 is TGTGCCAGCAGCGGGGGCAGCGGGGGGGCGCGCGAGCAGTACTTC.